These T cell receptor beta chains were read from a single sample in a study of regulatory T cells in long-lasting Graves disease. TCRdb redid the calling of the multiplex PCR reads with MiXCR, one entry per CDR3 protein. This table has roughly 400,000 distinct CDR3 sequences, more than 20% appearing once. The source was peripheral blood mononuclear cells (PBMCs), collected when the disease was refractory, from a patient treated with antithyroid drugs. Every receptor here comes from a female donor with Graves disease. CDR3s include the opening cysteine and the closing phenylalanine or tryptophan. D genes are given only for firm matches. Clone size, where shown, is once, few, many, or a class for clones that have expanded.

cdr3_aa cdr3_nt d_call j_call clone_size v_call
CASSLLREELFF TGTGCCAGCAGCTTACTCCGAGAGGAGCTGTTTTTT - TRBJ2-2 few TRBV11-2
CASSTGHGNTEAFF TGCGCCAGCAGCACCGGACACGGGAACACTGAAGCTTTCTTT - TRBJ1-1 many TRBV5-1
CAIRGTGGGETQYF TGTGCCATCCGAGGGACAGGGGGAGGAGAGACCCAGTACTTC TRBD1 TRBJ2-5 many TRBV6-1
CASSTGTSGRPRSYEQYF TGTGCCAGCAGTACCGGGACTAGCGGGAGGCCGCGATCCTACGAGCAGTACTTC TRBD2 TRBJ2-7 - TRBV28
CASSLGAGKETQYF TGTGCCAGCAGCTTAGGGGCTGGGAAAGAGACCCAGTACTTC - TRBJ2-5 many TRBV7-2
CSAPVGASQETQYF TGCAGCGCCCCAGTGGGGGCCTCCCAAGAGACCCAGTACTTC - TRBJ2-5 many TRBV29-1
CASSISRVRQETQYF TGTGCCAGTAGTATCTCACGCGTCAGACAAGAGACCCAGTACTTC - TRBJ2-5 few TRBV19
CASSLQRQPSYYGYTF TGTGCCAGCAGTTTGCAGAGACAGCCTTCTTACTATGGCTACACCTTC - TRBJ1-2 many TRBV12-3/TRBV12-4
CASSLETQALNIQYF TGTGCCAGCAGTTTGGAGACTCAAGCTCTAAACATTCAGTACTTC - TRBJ2-4 many TRBV28
CASSFSGGGGATNEKLFF TGTGCCAGCAGCTTTAGTGGGGGCGGCGGGGCAACTAATGAAAAACTGTTTTTT - TRBJ1-4 many TRBV7-8